Described below is a single TCR beta chain sequence and its context. The sample originates from a study of blood T cell repertoires in COVID-19. The overall study: The United States, Italy and Spain were the sources of the acute and convalescent COVID-19 samples. In each case, the material was cDNA or gDNA derived from T cells, B-cell-depleted T cells, or PBMCs.

The germline CDR1 and CDR2 sequences are LGHDT and YNNKEL (reference sequence). The CDR3 spans 15 residues. Trimming pared 0 bases from V and 4 bases from J, leaving 12 bases between. Under the authors' procedure: Reference gene primer amplification yielded estimated nucleated cell counts. Repertoires were generated with immunoSEQ multiplex PCR, while TCRdb's copy carries only in-frame clones and drops some. V and J calls and clone size are given by that table; D and trimming were obtained from the DNA. This sample has hundreds of thousands of clones; around 86% occur once, and the top ten carry less than 2.5%.

This chain uses TRBV3-1 (or the pseudogene TRBV3-2) with TRBJ1-1; D may be TRBD1 (5 bases). The sequencing sample was made of peripheral blood. This receptor was obtained from a woman younger than 45 who had recovered from COVID-19. The CDR3 sequence: CASSQDGGAVTEAFF. Written as DNA, the CDR3 is TGTGCCAGCAGCCAAGATGGAGGGGCAGTCACTGAAGCTTTCTTT.